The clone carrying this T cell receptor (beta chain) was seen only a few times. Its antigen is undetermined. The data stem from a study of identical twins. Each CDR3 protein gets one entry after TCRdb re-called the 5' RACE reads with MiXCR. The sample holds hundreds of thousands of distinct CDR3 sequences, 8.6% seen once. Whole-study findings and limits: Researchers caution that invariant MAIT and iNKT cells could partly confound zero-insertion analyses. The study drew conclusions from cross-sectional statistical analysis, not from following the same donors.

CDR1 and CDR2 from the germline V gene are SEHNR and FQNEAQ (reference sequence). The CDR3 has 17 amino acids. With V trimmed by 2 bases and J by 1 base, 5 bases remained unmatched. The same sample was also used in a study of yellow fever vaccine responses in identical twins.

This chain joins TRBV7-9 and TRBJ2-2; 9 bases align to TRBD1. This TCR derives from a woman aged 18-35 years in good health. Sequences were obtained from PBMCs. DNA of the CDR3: TGTGCCAGCAGCTTATTGGCGGACAGGGGGAACACCGGGGAGCTGTTTTTT. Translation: CASSLLADRGNTGELFF. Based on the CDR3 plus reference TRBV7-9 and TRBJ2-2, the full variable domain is DTGVSQNPRHKITKRGQNVTFRCDPISEHNRLYWYRQTLGQGPEFLTYFQNEAQLEKSRLLSDRFSAERPKGSFSTLEIQRTEQGDSAMYLCASSLLADRGNTGELFFGEGSRLTVL.